This T cell receptor (beta chain) was recovered during a study of blood T cell repertoires in COVID-19. Study-level background: PBMCs, B-cell-depleted T cells, or T cells were the source of the cDNA or gDNA that made up the material.

Germline V lookup: CDR1 MNHEY, CDR2 SVGAGI. Trimming took 7 bases from V and 8 from J, leaving 15 bases between them. The CDR3 length is 13 residues. In the study's own analysis: Amplified reference gene primers provided the basis for estimating nucleated cell counts. Clones were sequenced by immunoSEQ multiplex PCR, and TCRdb holds only the in-frame ones, with some missing. V and J calls and clone size come straight from that table; D and trimming were deduced from the DNA. The sample has over 40,000 clones; less than 90% are singletons. The chain recombines TRBV6-5 with TRBJ2-1; D perhaps matches TRBD2 (5 bases). This TCR was recovered from a human donor in a cohort sampled during active COVID-19. Sample: peripheral blood. Here the CDR3 DNA reads TGTGCCAGCACTGTACTTACTAGATATGAGCAGTTCTTC. This sequence encodes CASTVLTRYEQFF.